Following are 5 T cell receptor beta chains from one sample sequenced in a study of T cell responses to AZD1222 COVID-19 vaccine. Repertoires were generated with immunoSEQ multiplex PCR, while TCRdb's copy carries only in-frame clones and drops some. The data show about 26,000 clones, with about 88% seen just once and less than 3.5% held by the top ten. The sequenced sample was peripheral blood, obtained 28 days after the second AZD1222 dose. The receptors shown here come from an adult who received the AZD1222 COVID-19 vaccine.

The V and J genes are TRBV12-3 or TRBV12-4 and TRBJ2-1; D gene unclear. This CDR3 contains 13 residues. With 2 bases removed from V and 7 bases from J, the gap between germline ends came to 9 bases. CDR3 sequence: CASSLNGRNEQFF. For the CDR3, the DNA is TGTGCCAGCAGTTTAAACGGTAGGAATGAGCAGTTCTTC.

The chain is built from TRBV3-1 (or the pseudogene TRBV3-2) and TRBJ1-2; D unclear. The V gene lost 0 bases and the J gene lost 4 bases, with 9 bases spanning the gap. Germline CDR1 and CDR2: LGHDT and YNNKEL (reference sequence). This CDR3 contains 14 residues. Here the CDR3 DNA reads TGTGCCAGCAGCCAAGAGGGAGGCGGCTATGGCTACACCTTC. Residues: CASSQEGGGYGYTF.

This chain links TRBV9 with TRBJ1-6; D possibly corresponds to TRBD1 (5 bases). CDR1 is SGDLS and CDR2 is YYNGEE in the germline V gene. The CDR3 extends over 15 amino acids. V was trimmed by 0 bases and J by 3 bases, leaving 7 bases between them. The DNA for the CDR3 is TGTGCCAGCAGCGTAGAGGGGAGCTATAATTCACCCCTCCACTTT. Its translation is CASSVEGSYNSPLHF. The variable domain in full, completed from reference TRBV9 and TRBJ1-6, reads DSGVTQTPKHLITATGQRVTLRCSPRSGDLSVYWYQQSLDQGLQFLIQYYNGEERAKGNILERFSAQQFPDLHSELNLSSLELGDSALYFCASSVEGSYNSPLHFGNGTRLTVT.

The CDR3 coding sequence is TGTGCCAGCAGCGATAACCCAAGTCTCGGCTACACCTTC. Residues: CASSDNPSLGYTF. The chain employs TRBV6-5 and TRBJ1-2; D uncertain. Trimming pared 6 bases from V and 8 bases from J, leaving 16 bases between. This CDR3 contains 13 residues. Germline CDR1 reads MNHEY; CDR2 reads SVGAGI.

V gene TRBV3-1 (or the pseudogene TRBV3-2) combines with J gene TRBJ2-7; TRBD2 matches 7 bases. CDR3 size: 13 residues. Germline assignment: CDR1 LGHDT and CDR2 YNNKEL (reference sequence). With 1 base clipped from V and 7 bases from J, the junction kept 4 bases outside the gene matches. The CDR3 sequence: CASSQVRGGEQYF. The CDR3 DNA sequence: TGTGCCAGCAGCCAAGTTAGGGGAGGGGAGCAGTACTTC.